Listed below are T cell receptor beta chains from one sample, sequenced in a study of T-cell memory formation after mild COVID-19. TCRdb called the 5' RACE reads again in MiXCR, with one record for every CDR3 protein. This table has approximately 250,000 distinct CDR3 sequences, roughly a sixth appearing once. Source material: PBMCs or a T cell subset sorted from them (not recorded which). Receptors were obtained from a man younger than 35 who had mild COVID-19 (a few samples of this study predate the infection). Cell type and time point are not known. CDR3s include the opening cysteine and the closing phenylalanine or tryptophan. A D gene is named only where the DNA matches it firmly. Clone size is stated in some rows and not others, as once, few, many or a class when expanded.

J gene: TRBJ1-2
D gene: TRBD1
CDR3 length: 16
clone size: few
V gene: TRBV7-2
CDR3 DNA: TGTGCCAGCAGCTTAGCGGACAGGGCAGCTAACTATGGCTACACCTTC
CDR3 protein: CASSLADRAANYGYTF

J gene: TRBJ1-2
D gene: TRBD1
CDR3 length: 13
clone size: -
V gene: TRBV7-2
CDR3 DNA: TGTGCCAGCAGCTTCGACAGGGTATACGGCTACACCTTC
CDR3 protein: CASSFDRVYGYTF

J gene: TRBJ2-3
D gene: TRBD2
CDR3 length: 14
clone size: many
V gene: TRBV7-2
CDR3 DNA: TGTGCCAGCAGCTCTAGCGGCTACACAGATACGCAGTATTTT
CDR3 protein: CASSSSGYTDTQYF

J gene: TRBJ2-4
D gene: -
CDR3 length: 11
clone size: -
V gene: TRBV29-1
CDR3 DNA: TGCAGCGTCCTTGCGTTTAACATTCAGTACTTC
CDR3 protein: CSVLAFNIQYF

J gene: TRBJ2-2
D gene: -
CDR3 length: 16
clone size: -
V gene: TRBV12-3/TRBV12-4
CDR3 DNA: TGTGCCAGCAGTCCCCCGGGTAGCGGGAACACCGGGGAGCTGTTTTTT
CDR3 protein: CASSPPGSGNTGELFF

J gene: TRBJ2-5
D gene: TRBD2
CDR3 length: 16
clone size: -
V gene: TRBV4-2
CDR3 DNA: TGTGCCAGCAGCCAGTCTACTAGCGGGGGACTTCAGACCCAGTACTTC
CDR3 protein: CASSQSTSGGLQTQYF

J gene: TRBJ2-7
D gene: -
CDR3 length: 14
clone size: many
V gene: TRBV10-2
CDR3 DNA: TGCGCCAGCAGTGAGTCGTGGGGCCCCTACGAGCAGTACTTC
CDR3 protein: CASSESWGPYEQYF

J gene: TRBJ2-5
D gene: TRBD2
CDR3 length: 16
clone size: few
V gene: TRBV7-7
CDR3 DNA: TGTGCTAGCAGCCCTGGAGGGCTAGCGGGGGAGGAGACCCAGTACTTC
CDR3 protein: CASSPGGLAGEETQYF

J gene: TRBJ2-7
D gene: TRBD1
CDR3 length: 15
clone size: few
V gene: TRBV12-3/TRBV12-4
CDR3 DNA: TGTGCCAGCAGTTTCCTCCGGGACAGGGGCGACGAGCAGTACTTC
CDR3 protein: CASSFLRDRGDEQYF

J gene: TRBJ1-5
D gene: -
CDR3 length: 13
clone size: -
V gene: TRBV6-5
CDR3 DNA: TGTGCCAGCAGTCTCCGGGCCGAGCGGCCCCAGCATTTT
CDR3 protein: CASSLRAERPQHF

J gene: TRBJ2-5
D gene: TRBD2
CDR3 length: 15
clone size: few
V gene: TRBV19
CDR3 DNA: TGTGCCAGTAGTATAGCACTAGCGGGGGAAGAGACCCAGTACTTC
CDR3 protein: CASSIALAGEETQYF

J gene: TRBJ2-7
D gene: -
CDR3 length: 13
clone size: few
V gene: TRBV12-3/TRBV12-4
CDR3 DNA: TGTGCCAGCAGCCGACTCCGGATACAGTCGCAGTACTTC
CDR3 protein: CASSRLRIQSQYF

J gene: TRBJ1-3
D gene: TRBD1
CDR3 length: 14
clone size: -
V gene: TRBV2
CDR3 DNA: TGTGCCAGCAGGCAGGGGGCTGGTGGAAACACCATATATTTT
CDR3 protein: CASRQGAGGNTIYF

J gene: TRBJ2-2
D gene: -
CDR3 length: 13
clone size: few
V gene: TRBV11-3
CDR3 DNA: TGTGCCAGCAGCTTAGGAGGGACCGGGGAGCTGTTTTTT
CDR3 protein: CASSLGGTGELFF

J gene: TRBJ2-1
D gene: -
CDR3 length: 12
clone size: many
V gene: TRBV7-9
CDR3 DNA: TGTGCCAGCAGCGATGAGGCCCCCGAGCAGTTCTTC
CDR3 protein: CASSDEAPEQFF

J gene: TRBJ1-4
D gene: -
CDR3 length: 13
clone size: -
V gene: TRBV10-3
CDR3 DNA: TGTGCCATCAGTGATACCGAGGGTGAAAAACTGTTTTTT
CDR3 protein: CAISDTEGEKLFF

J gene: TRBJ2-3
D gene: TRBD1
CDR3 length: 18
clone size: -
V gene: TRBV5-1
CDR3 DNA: TGCGCCAGCAGCCGCCCGGGCAAGGACAGGGTTGATACAGATACGCAGTATTTT
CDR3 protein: CASSRPGKDRVDTDTQYF

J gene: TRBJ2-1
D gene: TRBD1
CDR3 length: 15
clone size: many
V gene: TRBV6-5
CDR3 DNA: TGTGCCAGCAGTTACGCTTGGACAGGGACTAATGAGCAGTTCTTC
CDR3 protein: CASSYAWTGTNEQFF

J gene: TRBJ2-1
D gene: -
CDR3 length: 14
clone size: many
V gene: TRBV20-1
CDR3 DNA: TGCAGTGCTAGAGATGGAAGAGGGGCCTATGAGCAGTTCTTC
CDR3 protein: CSARDGRGAYEQFF

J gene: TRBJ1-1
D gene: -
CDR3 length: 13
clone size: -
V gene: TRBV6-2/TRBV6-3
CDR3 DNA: TGTGCCAGCAGTTTTGTGGGGAGCACTGAAGCTTTCTTT
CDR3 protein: CASSFVGSTEAFF

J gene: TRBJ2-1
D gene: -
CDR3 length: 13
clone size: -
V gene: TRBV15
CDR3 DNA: TGTGCCACCAGCAGAGATTTCTACAATGAGCAGTTCTTC
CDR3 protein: CATSRDFYNEQFF

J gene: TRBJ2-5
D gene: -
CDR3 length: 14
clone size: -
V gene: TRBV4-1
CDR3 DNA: TGCGCCAGCAGCCAAGGGACTGGGGTGGAGACCCAGTACTTC
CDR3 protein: CASSQGTGVETQYF

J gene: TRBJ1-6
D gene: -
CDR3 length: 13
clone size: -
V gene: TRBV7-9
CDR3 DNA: TGTGCCAGCAGCTTCGACGGGAATTCACCCCTCCACTTT
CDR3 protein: CASSFDGNSPLHF